These T cell receptor beta chains were read from a single sample in a study of early T cells in non-severe SARS-CoV-2 infection. From the 5' RACE reads, TCRdb called clonotypes with MiXCR, one entry per CDR3 protein. This table holds about 130,000 distinct CDR3 sequences, 14% to 15% found once. The sequenced sample was whole blood. The receptors were gathered from an adult who was a healthcare worker with PCR-confirmed SARS-CoV-2 infection or an uninfected control (not recorded which). Each CDR3 is given with its conserved first and last residue. Fields, in order: CDR3 protein, CDR3 DNA, D gene, clone size, J gene, V gene. The D gene is left open where the match is weak. The size field is filled for only some rows; it gives once, few, many or a size class.

CASKKVDLILASGALGYEQYF	TGTGCCAGCAAGAAGGTCGACTTGATACTGGCTAGCGGGGCCCTAGGGTACGAGCAGTACTTC	TRBD2	.	TRBJ2-7	TRBV6-8
CASSRGGEPPYEQYF	TGTGCCAGCAGCCGTGGGGGCGAGCCTCCCTACGAGCAGTACTTC	.	once	TRBJ2-7	TRBV7-9
CASSLDPSGGNTGELFF	TGCGCCAGCAGCTTGGACCCTAGCGGGGGAAACACCGGGGAGCTGTTTTTT	TRBD2	many	TRBJ2-2	TRBV5-1
CAWSGTVYNSPLHF	TGTGCCTGGAGTGGGACGGTCTATAATTCACCCCTCCACTTT	.	.	TRBJ1-6	TRBV30
CASRAGTAGYEQFF	TGTGCCAGCAGAGCCGGGACCGCGGGTTATGAGCAGTTCTTC	.	.	TRBJ2-1	TRBV2
CASSPGGGYGYTF	TGTGCCAGCAGCCCAGGGGGCGGCTATGGCTACACCTTC	TRBD1	many	TRBJ1-2	TRBV6-6
CAYQGLAKNIQYF	TGTGCCTACCAAGGCCTAGCCAAAAACATTCAGTACTTC	.	few	TRBJ2-4	TRBV30
CASSLTGEVDTQYF	TGCGCCAGCAGCTTGACGGGGGAGGTAGATACGCAGTATTTT	.	few	TRBJ2-3	TRBV5-1
CASKEVNEQFF	TGTGCCAGCAAGGAGGTCAATGAGCAGTTCTTC	.	few	TRBJ2-1	TRBV2
CASSRQGSYPEAFF	TGTGCCAGCAGCCGACAGGGGAGTTATCCTGAAGCTTTCTTT	TRBD1	.	TRBJ1-1	TRBV3-1
CASRDSGGAYEQYF	TGTGCCAGCAGGGATAGCGGGGGGGCTTACGAGCAGTACTTC	TRBD2	few	TRBJ2-7	TRBV3-1
CASSQLQGANYGYTF	TGCGCCAGCAGCCAATTGCAGGGAGCCAACTATGGCTACACCTTC	.	many	TRBJ1-2	TRBV4-1
CASRKERARDTQYF	TGCGCCAGCAGGAAGGAGCGAGCACGGGATACGCAGTATTTT	.	.	TRBJ2-3	TRBV10-2
CASSLADKDYGYTF	TGTGCCAGCAGCTTAGCGGACAAGGACTATGGCTACACCTTC	.	.	TRBJ1-2	TRBV7-8
CSAKGQAIGAFF	TGCAGTGCTAAGGGTCAGGCGATCGGAGCTTTCTTT	.	.	TRBJ1-1	TRBV20-1
CSAKAGGDYEQYF	TGCAGTGCTAAAGCAGGGGGTGACTACGAGCAGTACTTC	TRBD1	few	TRBJ2-7	TRBV20-1
CASSKEWCGYTF	TGTGCCAGCAGCAAAGAATGGTGTGGCTACACCTTC	.	few	TRBJ1-2	TRBV21-1
CASSLAAQGNEKLFF	TGCGCCAGCAGCTTGGCCGCGCAGGGGAATGAAAAACTGTTTTTT	.	.	TRBJ1-4	TRBV5-1
CASSNGGGTGELFF	TGTGCCAGTAGTAACGGGGGTGGCACCGGGGAGCTGTTTTTT	.	few	TRBJ2-2	TRBV19
CASSLWQGLSGNTIYF	TGTGCCAGCAGCCTCTGGCAGGGACTCTCTGGAAACACCATATATTTT	.	few	TRBJ1-3	TRBV3-1
CASSSSEDTQYF	TGTGCCAGCAGCTCCTCGGAGGATACGCAGTATTTT	.	.	TRBJ2-3	TRBV11-1
CASSGRGVTDTQYF	TGTGCCAGCAGCGGGCGGGGGGTCACAGATACGCAGTATTTT	TRBD2	few	TRBJ2-3	TRBV7-3
CASSRTDQETQYF	TGTGCCAGCTCCCGGACAGATCAAGAGACCCAGTACTTC	.	.	TRBJ2-5	TRBV7-8
CASSHRDTNNEQFF	TGTGCCAGCTCACACCGGGACACTAACAATGAGCAGTTCTTC	.	.	TRBJ2-1	TRBV18
CASSPKSHTGNNEQFF	TGTGCCAGTAGTCCGAAATCCCACACCGGTAACAATGAGCAGTTCTTC	.	few	TRBJ2-1	TRBV19
CASSTQRTDTQYF	TGTGCCAGTAGTACCCAACGCACAGATACGCAGTATTTT	.	few	TRBJ2-3	TRBV19
CASSLAVGTGTNYGYTF	TGCGCCAGCAGCTTGGCGGTCGGGACAGGAACCAACTATGGCTACACCTTC	TRBD1	few	TRBJ1-2	TRBV5-1
CSARARTRRTDTQYF	TGCAGTGCTAGAGCCCGGACAAGACGCACAGATACGCAGTATTTT	.	few	TRBJ2-3	TRBV20-1